This is a list of T cell receptor beta chains from one sample in a study of control samples from healthy donors and cancer patients. Measured with immunoSEQ multiplex PCR; TCRdb has only the in-frame clones, and not every one. This sample yields about 180,000 clones, of which around nine tenths are seen a single time; over 1.1% belongs to the top ten. Sequencing used blood. The receptors shown here come from a man aged 25-40 years in good health. The CDR3 runs from the conserved cysteine through the conserved F or W. Each record gives: clone size, D gene, J gene, V gene, CDR3 protein, CDR3 DNA. A D gene is named only where the DNA matches it firmly. Size values are once, few and many counts, or a class for expanded clones, and some rows have none.

clone size: NA
D gene: NA
J gene: TRBJ2-1
V gene: TRBV28
CDR3 protein: CASPKSPGQGEVDNEQFF
CDR3 DNA: TGTGCCAGCCCGAAATCCCCGGGACAAGGAGAAGTGGACAATGAGCAGTTCTTC

clone size: NA
D gene: TRBD1
J gene: TRBJ1-1
V gene: TRBV7-2
CDR3 protein: CASSLGQGLDTEAFF
CDR3 DNA: TGTGCCAGCAGCTTGGGACAGGGGTTGGACACTGAAGCTTTCTTT

clone size: once
D gene: NA
J gene: TRBJ2-7
V gene: TRBV6-2/TRBV6-3
CDR3 protein: CASSSHRGNSYEQYF
CDR3 DNA: TGTGCCAGCAGTTCTCACAGAGGGAATTCCTACGAGCAGTACTTC

clone size: NA
D gene: NA
J gene: TRBJ1-2
V gene: TRBV5-8
CDR3 protein: CASSFLGAGYTF
CDR3 DNA: TGTGCCAGCAGCTTTCTGGGGGCTGGCTACACCTTC

clone size: NA
D gene: NA
J gene: TRBJ2-5
V gene: TRBV2
CDR3 protein: CASCRRGPQETQYF
CDR3 DNA: TGTGCCAGCTGCCGCAGAGGGCCCCAAGAGACCCAGTACTTC

clone size: NA
D gene: TRBD1
J gene: TRBJ2-1
V gene: TRBV7-8
CDR3 protein: CASSWGQSSYNEQFF
CDR3 DNA: TGTGCCAGCAGCTGGGGACAGAGCTCCTACAATGAGCAGTTCTTC

clone size: once
D gene: NA
J gene: TRBJ2-3
V gene: TRBV19
CDR3 protein: CASSRAGGDTQYF
CDR3 DNA: TGTGCCAGTAGTAGGGCAGGGGGGGATACGCAGTATTTT

clone size: NA
D gene: NA
J gene: TRBJ1-5
V gene: TRBV3-1/TRBV3-2
CDR3 protein: CASSLTSMGSQPQHF
CDR3 DNA: TGTGCCAGCAGCCTAACGAGCATGGGATCCCAGCCCCAGCATTTT

clone size: once
D gene: NA
J gene: TRBJ1-1
V gene: TRBV9
CDR3 protein: CASSAALGGTEAFF
CDR3 DNA: TGTGCCAGCAGCGCCGCCCTGGGAGGGACTGAAGCTTTCTTT

clone size: NA
D gene: NA
J gene: TRBJ2-5
V gene: TRBV15
CDR3 protein: CATSRGDLGLEETQYF
CDR3 DNA: TGTGCCACCAGCAGAGGGGATTTGGGGTTAGAAGAGACCCAGTACTTC

clone size: NA
D gene: NA
J gene: TRBJ1-2
V gene: TRBV7-8
CDR3 protein: CASSPDGGRGSGYTF
CDR3 DNA: TGTGCCAGCAGCCCCGACGGGGGGCGGGGAAGTGGCTACACCTTC

clone size: NA
D gene: NA
J gene: TRBJ2-1
V gene: TRBV28
CDR3 protein: CASSLPPGGGHNEQFF
CDR3 DNA: TGTGCCAGCAGTCTCCCCCCCGGGGGTGGACACAATGAGCAGTTCTTC

clone size: NA
D gene: TRBD1
J gene: TRBJ1-1
V gene: TRBV2
CDR3 protein: CASSGDRTTEAFF
CDR3 DNA: TGTGCCAGCAGTGGGGACAGAACCACTGAAGCTTTCTTT

clone size: once
D gene: NA
J gene: TRBJ1-6
V gene: TRBV11-2
CDR3 protein: CASSHRTVDNSPLHF
CDR3 DNA: TGTGCCAGCAGCCATCGGACAGTAGATAATTCACCCCTCCACTTT

clone size: NA
D gene: TRBD2
J gene: TRBJ2-3
V gene: TRBV7-2
CDR3 protein: CASSLWALAAASTDTQYF
CDR3 DNA: TGTGCCAGCAGCTTATGGGCCCTAGCGGCCGCGAGCACAGATACGCAGTATTTT

clone size: NA
D gene: NA
J gene: TRBJ2-7
V gene: TRBV6-6
CDR3 protein: CASSYSTAGSSYEQYF
CDR3 DNA: TGTGCCAGCAGTTACTCGACAGCAGGGAGCTCCTACGAGCAGTACTTC

clone size: NA
D gene: NA
J gene: TRBJ1-2
V gene: TRBV5-1
CDR3 protein: CASSIQGPGGYGYTF
CDR3 DNA: TGCGCCAGCAGCATCCAGGGTCCCGGGGGCTATGGCTACACCTTC

clone size: NA
D gene: NA
J gene: TRBJ1-1
V gene: TRBV9
CDR3 protein: CASSVGGSTEAFF
CDR3 DNA: TGTGCCAGCAGCGTAGGGGGAAGTACTGAAGCTTTCTTT

clone size: NA
D gene: TRBD2
J gene: TRBJ2-1
V gene: TRBV10-1
CDR3 protein: CASSGGSSYNEQFF
CDR3 DNA: TGCGCCAGCAGTGGCGGGAGCTCCTACAATGAGCAGTTCTTC

clone size: NA
D gene: NA
J gene: TRBJ2-7
V gene: TRBV11-2
CDR3 protein: CASSSTNGNEQYF
CDR3 DNA: TGTGCCAGCAGCTCCACGAACGGGAACGAGCAGTACTTC

clone size: NA
D gene: NA
J gene: TRBJ2-1
V gene: TRBV6-2/TRBV6-3
CDR3 protein: CASSYLRHNEQFF
CDR3 DNA: TGTGCCAGCAGTTATCTAAGGCACAATGAGCAGTTCTTC

clone size: NA
D gene: NA
J gene: TRBJ1-1
V gene: TRBV10-1
CDR3 protein: CASSDLRGANTEAFF
CDR3 DNA: TGCGCCAGCAGCGACCTTAGGGGGGCGAACACTGAAGCTTTCTTT

clone size: NA
D gene: NA
J gene: TRBJ1-2
V gene: TRBV27
CDR3 protein: CASSLAGRYGYTF
CDR3 DNA: TGTGCCAGCAGCCTTGCGGGGCGATATGGCTACACCTTC

clone size: NA
D gene: NA
J gene: TRBJ1-2
V gene: TRBV3-1/TRBV3-2
CDR3 protein: CASSQSDGNYGYTF
CDR3 DNA: TGTGCCAGCAGCCAATCGGACGGGAACTATGGCTACACCTTC

clone size: NA
D gene: TRBD1
J gene: TRBJ1-2
V gene: TRBV2
CDR3 protein: CASSRTGGSLYGYTF
CDR3 DNA: TGTGCCAGCAGCAGGACAGGGGGTTCCCTCTATGGCTACACCTTC

clone size: NA
D gene: TRBD1
J gene: TRBJ2-1
V gene: TRBV14
CDR3 protein: CASSQGQGAYNEQFF
CDR3 DNA: TGTGCCAGCAGCCAAGGCCAGGGGGCCTACAATGAGCAGTTCTTC

clone size: once
D gene: NA
J gene: TRBJ2-1
V gene: TRBV7-8
CDR3 protein: CASSSLRAEYYNEQFF
CDR3 DNA: TGTGCCAGCAGCTCCCTGAGAGCAGAGTACTACAATGAGCAGTTCTTC

clone size: NA
D gene: NA
J gene: TRBJ1-2
V gene: TRBV11-2
CDR3 protein: CASSLGGGLANYGYTF
CDR3 DNA: TGTGCCAGCAGCTTAGGCGGGGGGTTAGCTAACTATGGCTACACCTTC

clone size: NA
D gene: NA
J gene: TRBJ2-4
V gene: TRBV19
CDR3 protein: CASSGTRPELAKNIQYF
CDR3 DNA: TGTGCCAGTAGTGGGACACGTCCAGAGCTAGCCAAAAACATTCAGTACTTC

clone size: NA
D gene: NA
J gene: TRBJ2-1
V gene: TRBV11-2
CDR3 protein: CASSLAGYEQFF
CDR3 DNA: TGTGCCAGCAGCTTGGCTGGCTATGAGCAGTTCTTC

clone size: NA
D gene: NA
J gene: TRBJ1-2
V gene: TRBV6-1
CDR3 protein: CASSEASFYGYTF
CDR3 DNA: TGTGCCAGCAGTGAGGCCAGCTTCTATGGCTACACCTTC

clone size: NA
D gene: NA
J gene: TRBJ1-6
V gene: TRBV7-9
CDR3 protein: CASSLSTGLGHLHF
CDR3 DNA: TGTGCCAGCAGCTTATCCACTGGGCTCGGTCACCTCCACTTT

clone size: NA
D gene: TRBD2
J gene: TRBJ2-3
V gene: TRBV19
CDR3 protein: CASRLAGKDTQYF
CDR3 DNA: TGTGCCAGTCGACTAGCGGGTAAAGATACGCAGTATTTT

clone size: NA
D gene: NA
J gene: TRBJ1-5
V gene: TRBV30
CDR3 protein: CAWSDGTLSNQPQHF
CDR3 DNA: TGTGCCTGGAGTGACGGGACACTTAGCAATCAGCCCCAGCATTTT

clone size: NA
D gene: NA
J gene: TRBJ1-2
V gene: TRBV5-1
CDR3 protein: CASSRDGQLGGYGYTF
CDR3 DNA: TGCGCCAGCAGCCGGGACGGACAGCTCGGTGGCTATGGCTACACCTTC

clone size: NA
D gene: NA
J gene: TRBJ1-1
V gene: TRBV6-5
CDR3 protein: CASHLTYIVTEAFF
CDR3 DNA: TGTGCCAGCCACCTCACTTATATTGTAACTGAAGCTTTCTTT

clone size: few
D gene: TRBD1
J gene: TRBJ1-6
V gene: TRBV9
CDR3 protein: CASSVSTGVSIPLHF
CDR3 DNA: TGTGCCAGCAGCGTATCCACAGGGGTTAGTATACCCCTCCACTTT

clone size: NA
D gene: TRBD2
J gene: TRBJ2-5
V gene: TRBV27
CDR3 protein: CASGLAGGPETQYF
CDR3 DNA: TGTGCCAGCGGACTAGCGGGGGGGCCGGAGACCCAGTACTTC

clone size: NA
D gene: NA
J gene: TRBJ2-3
V gene: TRBV5-1
CDR3 protein: CASSLDGGKGTDTQYF
CDR3 DNA: TGCGCCAGCAGCTTGGATGGCGGGAAGGGCACAGATACGCAGTATTTT

clone size: NA
D gene: NA
J gene: TRBJ2-3
V gene: TRBV5-8
CDR3 protein: CASSFWRDTQYF
CDR3 DNA: TGTGCCAGCAGCTTCTGGAGAGATACGCAGTATTTT